This TCR beta chain stems from a study of shared clonotypes between healthy human individuals (dated by TCRdb to 2019 to 2021). With regard to the full study: The cohort included three men and a couple of women between 18 and 49 years of age. To estimate repertoire size and how much clonotypes are shared between individuals, the study performed deep sequencing of blood TCR repertoires from a handful of healthy adults. For each donor, CD4 naive and CD4 memory were each run on three plates, CD8 naive on two plates, and CD8 memory on one plate. To increase sequencing depth and limit assay-specific biases, TCR repertoire library preparation and sequencing were carried out by different laboratories using diverse techniques. Between about 0.8 and 8.9 billion PBMCs per donor were obtained by leukapheresis. Here is what the overall study found, with its caveats: Even with the large sequencing depth, rarefaction of the sorted-subset datasets indicated that sequencing was incomplete. Because the study included only a small number of donors, the genetic and exposure-history diversity represented was limited. Sampling was restricted to blood, and TCR repertoires in tissue are likely to differ from TCR repertoires in blood. Sharing across a few donors was observed for about 5% of naive CD4, less than 4% of naive CD8, 2% to 2.5% of memory CD4, and less than 0.45% of memory CD8 clonotypes. Based on pairwise subsampling, the degree of clonotype sharing among donors was expected to be affected by sequencing depth. Compared with non-shared clonotypes, the clonotypes found in all four sorted-subset donors had higher generation probabilities. Larger estimated clonotype richness was generally found for naive subsets than for memory subsets.

The donors were healthy, HIV-negative adults with no recently reported acute infections or vaccinations. Every donor was a Caucasian adult residing in Nashville, Tennessee, USA. Magnetic negative selection was used to enrich CD4+ T cells, after which naive cells were positively selected on CD45RA and the negative fraction became the memory subset. Blood was collected by leukapheresis, and PBMCs were isolated by Ficoll-Histopaque density gradient centrifugation and then cryopreserved in liquid nitrogen vapor phase. Analytical flow cytometry was used to check the purity and quantity of each magnetically sorted T cell population. Genomic DNA was isolated from every sorted fraction and measured by UV absorbance on a Nanodrop 2000c. Of note for this clone: Its antigen is currently not known. Base quality data are lacking; no much larger clone is found one base away.

Using the deep immunoSEQ assay, TCR CDR3 regions were amplified from genomic DNA by multiplex PCR. Extracted genomic DNA from each cell subset was distributed evenly across all wells of several immunoSEQ 96-well plates, and each plate was treated as a replicate. Each replicate PCR for sorted subsets received roughly 0.2 ug genomic DNA, equal to about 29,000 T cell genomes. Purified libraries were quantified with a Qubit 3.0 fluorometer, sized on a Bioanalyzer 2100, and re-quantified with the KAPA Library Quantification kit. Each immunoSEQ 96-well plate was sequenced on its own single-read 150-cycle Illumina NextSeq 550 flow cell. As for the authors' bioinformatics: The immunoSEQ output contained only junctional sequences without quality scores, so filtering could not match that applied to full-length reads. Sequences were annotated with PyIR, a Python wrapper for IgBLAST v1.9, and V/J genes and CDR3 were assigned using IMGT germline references. Reads were filtered out if the reads had weak V/J assignments (E-value above 1e-6), no CDR3, stop codons, out-of-frame junctions, or ambiguous translated residues. V3J clonotypes were defined as sequences sharing the same inferred V gene, J gene, and CDR3 amino acid sequence. Percentage overlap between repertoires was computed as shared unique clonotypes divided by the size of the smaller repertoire. Three approaches were used to assess repertoire richness: RTK rarefaction, the Chao1 estimator, and Recon v2.1 estimates of unobserved clonotypes. Generation probabilities were computed with OLGA for all TCRbeta clonotypes obtained by the gDNA method from a handful of donors. The immuneACCESS repertoire file appears here via TCRdb, limited to in-frame rearrangements. These files lack a portion of the clones; in checked studies, under half of the deficit traces to unresolved V genes, and the cause of the others is not known. That table is the source of V, J and clone size, and D and trimming were worked out from the DNA. For this sample there are some 2 million clones; roughly 94% appear just once. The top ten clonotypes cover more than 0.1% of the sample.

V was cut back by 5 bases and J by 7 bases, leaving a gap of 20 bases between them. Per the germline V gene (reference sequence), GTSNPN is the CDR1 and SVGIG is the CDR2. Including cysteine and phenylalanine, the CDR3 has 14 amino acids. This entry keeps only the CDR3 DNA: 42 bases, framed from base 1. Sequenced material: naive CD4+ T cells sorted from blood. Reading the label with the study, this specimen's cell subset or site is: CD45RA+ positively selected. Recombination joined TRBV30 with TRBJ1-2, with TRBD1 tentatively as D gene (6 bases match). The sequence was obtained from a man aged 18 to 29 in good health. CDR3 protein: CAWLPNGRGSGYTF. The DNA is TGTGCCTGGCTTCCCAACGGCAGGGGATCTGGCTACACCTTC.